This entry lists 18 T cell receptor beta chains sequenced from one sample in a study of blood T cell repertoires in COVID-19. Using immunoSEQ multiplex PCR, the repertoire was profiled, and TCRdb retains in-frame clones only, with some absent. The sample has about 50,000 clones, around nine tenths seen once. Input material: peripheral blood. These receptors were obtained from a human donor in a cohort sampled during active COVID-19.

This chain links TRBV10-1 with TRBJ1-1; weak D call: TRBD1 (5 bases). The V end was cut by 4 bases, the J end by 6 bases, with 15 bases between. The CDR3 loop spans 14 amino acids. The germline CDR1 and CDR2 sequences are WNHNN and SYGVQD (reference sequence). CDR3 residues: CASSGHGAVAEAFF. The CDR3 DNA follows: TGCGCCAGCAGTGGACATGGGGCTGTGGCTGAAGCTTTCTTT.

This clone appeared once. This chain joins TRBV5-1 and TRBJ2-5; D is perhaps TRBD2 (7 bases). V lost 4 bases and J 5 bases, leaving 12 bases between the germline ends. Germline V gene sequence: CDR1 SGHRS, CDR2 YFSETQ. CDR3 size: 13 residues. The CDR3 DNA reads as TGCGCCAGCAGCGGGGGGGGCCGGGAGACCCAGTACTTC. Translating gives CASSGGGRETQYF.

DNA for the CDR3: TGCGCCAGCAGCTCCGAGCCTACCTACAATGAGCAGTTCTTC. It is translated as CASSSEPTYNEQFF. The chain couples TRBV5-1 to TRBJ2-1; D not certain. This CDR3 has 14 residues. From germline, CDR1 is SGHRS and CDR2 YFSETQ. Trimming cost V 3 bases and J 2 bases, with 9 bases left between them. Filled out from reference TRBV5-1 and TRBJ2-1, the complete variable domain reads KAGVTQTPRYLIKTRGQQVTLSCSPISGHRSVSWYQQTPGQGLQFLFEYFSETQRNKGNFPGRFSGRQFSNSRSEMNVSTLELGDSALYLCASSSEPTYNEQFFGPGTRLTVL.

This clone counts as medium-sized. V is TRBV4-1 and J is TRBJ1-2, with D possibly TRBD1 on 6 matching bases. The CDR3 has 15 residues. Trimming left V 1 base short and J 3 bases short, with 12 bases between. Germline CDR1 and CDR2: MGHRA and YSYEKL. The CDR3 is CASSQVSRGDYGYTF. CDR3 bases: TGCGCCAGCAGCCAAGTTAGCAGGGGTGACTATGGCTACACCTTC.

CDR3 loop: CASSIPQGLLGSPLHF. CDR3 bases: TGTGCCAGCAGTATCCCACAGGGATTGTTAGGTTCACCCCTCCACTTT. The chain has TRBV28 and TRBJ1-6; TRBD1 is a possible D gene (6 bases). The CDR3 is 16 residues long. V shed 5 bases and J shed 9 bases, with 20 bases lying between them. Germline V lookup: CDR1 MDHEN, CDR2 SYDVKM.

The chain links TRBV19 to TRBJ2-1; D might be TRBD2 (5 bases). There are 16 residues in the CDR3. Trimming took off 1 base at V and 7 bases at J, with 17 bases between the two ends. Germline CDR1 reads LNHDA; CDR2 reads SQIVND (reference sequence). In DNA, the CDR3 is TGTGCCAGTAGTATAGTTCCGACTGAGGGCTGGAATGAGCAGTTCTTC. This encodes CASSIVPTEGWNEQFF.

The DNA of the CDR3 is TGCACCAGCAGCCAAGAGGCAGTCCGCACCTACGAGCAGTACGTC. It codes for CTSSQEAVRTYEQYV. The chain is built from TRBV1 and TRBJ2-7; TRBD1 was called by the table and not checked on the DNA. TRBV1 is flagged as a pseudogene. This CDR3 is built from 15 residues.

This CDR3 is CASQTGQTFTGELFF. DNA for the CDR3: TGCGCCAGCCAAACGGGACAGACTTTCACCGGGGAGCTGTTTTTT. This sequence joins TRBV5-1 and TRBJ2-2; TRBD1 aligns across 7 bases. CDR3 size: 15 residues. V shed 7 bases, J shed 4 bases, and the junction held 10 bases outside the gene matches. Germline V lookup: CDR1 SGHRS, CDR2 YFSETQ.

The rearrangement links TRBV11-2 to TRBJ1-4; 9 bases are a match to TRBD1. Losses at the gene ends were 5 bases for V and 5 bases for J; bases not matched to a gene: 9. The germline V gene encodes CDR1 SGHAT and CDR2 FQNNGV. The CDR3 contains 16 residues. This chain's CDR3 is CASSPNTGTGNEKLFF. The CDR3 region has the DNA TGTGCCAGCAGCCCCAATACCGGGACAGGGAATGAAAAACTGTTTTTT. Supplemented by reference TRBV11-2 and TRBJ1-4, the full variable domain reads EAGVAQSPRYKIIEKRQSVAFWCNPISGHATLYWYQQILGQGPKLLIQFQNNGVVDDSQLPKDRFSAERLKGVDSTLKIQPAKLEDSAVYLCASSPNTGTGNEKLFFGSGTQLSVL.

This chain uses TRBV7-2 with TRBJ1-5; a possible D gene is TRBD1 (6 bases). Per the germline V gene, CDR1 is SGHTA and CDR2 is FQGNSA. V was shortened by 5 bases and J by 6 bases, with 14 bases between the two germline ends. The CDR3 consists of 14 residues. CDR3 sequence (DNA): TGTGCCAGCAGCCCTTGGCAGGGGAGTCAGCCCCAGCATTTT. Protein product: CASSPWQGSQPQHF.

In this sample, this clone turned up once. The chain has TRBV12-3 or TRBV12-4 and TRBJ1-2; tentatively, D is TRBD1 (6 bases). Trimming shortened V by 8 bases and J by 6 bases, and 13 bases separated the two germline ends. This CDR3 is built from 12 residues. CDR3 sequence: CASRGGANGYTF. DNA for the CDR3: TGTGCCAGCCGGGGGGGGGCGAATGGCTACACCTTC.

The rearrangement joins TRBV11-2 to TRBJ2-1, with D possibly matching TRBD2 (5 bases). CDR1 is SGHAT and CDR2 is FQNNGV in the germline V gene. V was trimmed by 1 base and J by 6 bases, leaving 13 bases between them. The CDR3 is 15 residues long. CDR3 amino acids: CASSLAGLGSNEQFF. DNA for the CDR3: TGTGCCAGCAGCTTAGCGGGATTAGGTAGCAATGAGCAGTTCTTC.

This clone turned up a few times. The gene calls are TRBV9 and TRBJ2-6, with 9 bases matching TRBD2. The CDR3 spans 14 residues. V shed 10 bases and J 4 bases; nucleotides not matched to a gene: 6. Germline V gene data show CDR1 as SGDLS and CDR2 as YYNGEE. The CDR3 DNA sequence: TGTGCCCGCGGCGGGGGGGGCGGGGCCAACGTCCTGACTTTC. It is translated as CARGGGGGANVLTF.

The chain combines TRBV19 with TRBJ1-5; maybe TRBD1 (6 bases). The V gene lost 4 bases and the J gene lost 7 bases, with 23 bases spanning the gap. Germline V lookup: CDR1 LNHDA, CDR2 SQIVND (reference sequence). This CDR3 contains 17 residues. CDR3 amino acids: CASSNLRETGFWQPQHF. Written as DNA, the CDR3 is TGTGCCAGTAGTAACCTCCGGGAAACAGGGTTTTGGCAGCCCCAGCATTTT.

This clone was observed once. V is TRBV24-1 and J is TRBJ2-1, with D unresolved. Germline V gives CDR1 KGHDR, CDR2 SFDVKD. Trimming took off 5 bases at V and 0 bases at J, with 16 bases between the two ends. CDR3 length equals 17 residues. The CDR3 DNA sequence: TGTGCCACCAGTGCCATAGGTGGGCCAAGCTCCTACAATGAGCAGTTCTTC. Amino acids: CATSAIGGPSSYNEQFF.

The V gene is TRBV5-4, the J gene TRBJ1-2, with D possibly TRBD1 on 5 matching bases. CDR3 length: 13 amino acids. Trimming pared 5 bases from V and 6 bases from J, leaving 14 bases between. Germline V lookup: CDR1 SGHNT, CDR2 YYREEE (reference sequence). The CDR3 reads CASRLAGGNGYTF. As DNA, the CDR3 is TGTGCCAGCAGACTGGCGGGGGGTAATGGCTACACCTTC.

Turning to this clone: At one of its ends the junction is not consistent with the germline gene, which may arise from a read error. The V and J genes are TRBV4-1 and TRBJ1-2; D possibly corresponds to TRBD1 (5 bases). Germline CDR1 is MGHRA and CDR2 is YSYEKL. CDR3 length: 14 amino acids. CDR3 in DNA: TGCGCCAGCAGCCATCTCGAGGAGGGCCCCCGGGGCGCCTTC. Protein sequence: CASSHLEEGPRGAF.

This rearrangement joins TRBV3-1 (or the pseudogene TRBV3-2) to TRBJ1-6, with 9 bases identical to TRBD1. CDR1 is LGHDT, CDR2 YNNKEL, per germline (reference sequence). The CDR3 runs 15 residues. J lost 5 bases, V lost 4 bases, and 3 bases had no gene match. CDR3 coding DNA: TGTGCCAGCAGCCTCGGACAGGGGAATAATTCACCCCTCCACTTT. Amino acids: CASSLGQGNNSPLHF.